This T cell receptor (beta chain) emerged from a study of blood T cell repertoires in COVID-19. Across the study: Sample material is recorded as cDNA or gDNA derived from T cells, B-cell-depleted T cells, or PBMCs.

Enrolment of Seattle patients took place during active infection, and they were followed longitudinally. Repertoires were generated with immunoSEQ multiplex PCR, while TCRdb's copy carries only in-frame clones and drops some. This sample has 350,000 to 450,000 clones; 70% to 90% occur once, and the top ten carry approximately 2.4%. The CDR3 has 17 residues. Germline-derived CDR1 and CDR2 are SGHRS and YFSETQ. V trimming: 0 bases; J trimming: 1 base; junction bases outside the gene matches: 8. Sequences were obtained from peripheral blood. The chain uses TRBV5-1 and TRBJ2-5; the match to TRBD2 covers 8 bases. This sequence was found in a woman in her sixties with COVID-19, enrolled during active disease. The DNA for the CDR3 is TGCGCCAGCAGCTTGGCCGGGATAGCGGGGACCCAAGAGACCCAGTACTTC. It encodes CASSLAGIAGTQETQYF.